A selection of T cell receptor beta chains follows, all from one sample in a study of T cell responses to AZD1222 COVID-19 vaccine. Data came from immunoSEQ multiplex PCR; TCRdb stores just in-frame clones and leaves some out. The sample carries approximately 100,000 clones, 90% to 95% recorded once. The sequences come from peripheral blood, collected on day 0 of AZD1222 vaccination. The receptors derive from an adult in good health. Both conserved end residues are part of each CDR3. The order of the fields is V gene, clone size, D gene, J gene, CDR3 protein, CDR3 DNA. The D gene is left open where the match is weak. Clone size is shown for a subset of rows, as once, few, many or a class of expanded clone.

TRBV10-3	-	TRBD2	TRBJ2-1	CAIGTREGSEQFF	TGTGCCATCGGGACTAGGGAGGGTTCTGAGCAGTTCTTC
TRBV6-4	-	TRBD2	TRBJ2-7	CASPAGTSVDEQYF	TGTGCCAGCCCGGCCGGGACTAGTGTGGACGAGCAGTACTTC
TRBV9	once	TRBD1	TRBJ1-5	CASSRQGSNQPQHF	TGTGCCAGCAGCCGACAGGGTAGCAATCAGCCCCAGCATTTT
TRBV2	-	-	TRBJ2-7	CASSKDSYYEQYF	TGTGCCAGCAGTAAAGACAGTTATTACGAGCAGTACTTC
TRBV6-5	-	TRBD1	TRBJ1-5	CASRDRGNQPQHF	TGTGCCAGCAGGGACAGGGGCAATCAGCCCCAGCATTTT
TRBV9	-	-	TRBJ1-5	CASSVGRNQPQHF	TGTGCCAGCAGCGTCGGACGGAATCAGCCCCAGCATTTT
TRBV2	-	TRBD2	TRBJ2-3	CASSGLGTRKDTQYF	TGTGCCAGCAGTGGTCTGGGGACTAGGAAAGATACGCAGTATTTT
TRBV27	-	-	TRBJ2-7	CASRPRGNFYEQYF	TGTGCCAGCAGACCGCGGGGTAATTTTTACGAGCAGTACTTC
TRBV7-9	once	TRBD1	TRBJ2-3	CASSKMTGASTDTQYF	TGTGCCAGCAGCAAAATGACAGGGGCTAGCACAGATACGCAGTATTTT
TRBV6-5	-	-	TRBJ1-2	CASSYSGGHGYTF	TGTGCCAGCAGTTACTCGGGGGGGCATGGCTACACCTTC
TRBV4-1	-	-	TRBJ1-5	CASSHPTGGNQPQHF	TGCGCCAGCAGCCACCCGACAGGAGGCAATCAGCCCCAGCATTTT
TRBV27	-	-	TRBJ1-2	CASRRQGGARTGYTF	TGTGCCAGCAGACGTCAGGGAGGGGCTCGGACTGGCTACACCTTC
TRBV19	-	-	TRBJ1-5	CASSMWGNQPQHF	TGTGCCAGTAGTATGTGGGGGAATCAGCCCCAGCATTTT
TRBV7-2	-	-	TRBJ2-7	CASSLYLEQYF	TGTGCCAGCAGCTTGTACCTCGAGCAGTACTTC
TRBV7-9	-	-	TRBJ2-1	CASTSLVNEQFF	TGTGCCAGCACTAGTTTAGTCAATGAGCAGTTCTTC
TRBV10-1	-	-	TRBJ1-2	CASSEYREDGYTF	TGCGCCAGCAGTGAGTACAGGGAAGATGGCTACACCTTC
TRBV2	few	TRBD1	TRBJ1-6	CASTGQGNSPLHF	TGTGCCAGCACGGGACAGGGAAATTCACCCCTCCACTTT
TRBV10-1	once	TRBD1	TRBJ2-5	CASSESPGTGEETQYF	TGCGCCAGCAGTGAGTCGCCCGGGACAGGGGAAGAGACCCAGTACTTC
TRBV6-2/TRBV6-3	-	-	TRBJ2-1	CASSYRDYNEQFF	TGTGCCAGCAGTTACCGGGACTACAATGAGCAGTTCTTC
TRBV6-5	-	TRBD1	TRBJ1-2	CASSYEGAGYGYTF	TGTGCCAGCAGTTACGAGGGGGCAGGGTATGGCTACACCTTC
TRBV6-5	-	-	TRBJ1-3	CATKRFGRAGNTIYF	TGTGCCACCAAGCGCTTCGGCAGGGCTGGAAACACCATATATTTT
TRBV19	-	-	TRBJ2-1	CASSIPPFDSDSYNEQFF	TGTGCCAGTAGTATACCCCCCTTTGACTCGGACTCCTACAATGAGCAGTTCTTC
TRBV7-3	-	TRBD1	TRBJ2-2	CASSRQGSGELFF	TGTGCCAGCAGCCGACAGGGGTCCGGGGAGCTGTTTTTT
TRBV7-8	-	-	TRBJ1-1	CASSPPEAGHLNTEAFF	TGTGCCAGCAGCCCCCCTGAGGCAGGGCATTTGAACACTGAAGCTTTCTTT
TRBV27	-	-	TRBJ2-3	CASNQRVGAHTQYF	TGTGCCAGCAACCAGCGGGTGGGAGCGCATACGCAGTATTTT
TRBV5-1	-	-	TRBJ2-2	CASSSSSGTTGELFF	TGCGCCAGCAGCTCGTCAAGCGGGACAACCGGGGAGCTGTTTTTT
TRBV6-2/TRBV6-3	-	-	TRBJ1-1	CASSYSNVNIAEAFF	TGTGCCAGCAGTTATAGTAATGTGAACATCGCTGAAGCTTTCTTT
TRBV6-5	once	-	TRBJ1-3	CASSYLPRTSGNTIYF	TGTGCCAGCAGTTACCTCCCCCGGACCTCTGGAAACACCATATATTTT
TRBV6-5	-	-	TRBJ2-7	CASSYSGVGYEQYF	TGTGCCAGCAGTTACTCGGGTGTGGGCTACGAGCAGTACTTC
TRBV7-9	-	TRBD1	TRBJ1-2	CASSPGQGFHGYTF	TGTGCCAGCAGCCCGGGACAGGGGTTCCATGGCTACACCTTC
TRBV7-9	-	-	TRBJ2-7	CASSTRSPYEQYF	TGTGCCAGCAGCACCCGATCTCCCTACGAGCAGTACTTC
TRBV29-1	-	-	TRBJ2-7	CSVEDGLKYEQYF	TGCAGCGTTGAAGATGGGCTAAAGTACGAGCAGTACTTC
TRBV7-2	-	-	TRBJ1-6	CASSPEGGLNSPLHF	TGTGCCAGCAGCCCTGAGGGGGGGCTCAATTCACCCCTCCACTTT
TRBV28	-	-	TRBJ2-3	CASSYGTDTQYF	TGTGCCAGCAGTTACGGCACAGATACGCAGTATTTT
TRBV2	-	TRBD1	TRBJ1-4	CASSTRTGDPNEVF	TGTGCCAGCAGTACAAGGACAGGCGACCCTAATGAGGTTTTT
TRBV30	once	-	TRBJ1-2	CASQAGGGRGYTF	TGTGCCTCACAAGCTGGAGGGGGAAGGGGCTACACCTTC
TRBV6-5	-	TRBD1	TRBJ1-1	CASRPDRELNTEAFF	TGTGCCAGCAGGCCCGACAGGGAACTCAACACTGAAGCTTTCTTT
TRBV6-6	-	-	TRBJ1-1	CASSYSITEAFF	TGTGCCAGCAGTTACTCGATCACTGAAGCTTTCTTT
TRBV19	-	TRBD1	TRBJ1-6	CASSIIGQDNSPLHF	TGTGCCAGTAGTATTATAGGACAGGACAATTCACCCCTCCACTTT
TRBV2	-	-	TRBJ1-2	CASSEEGVANYGCTF	TGTGCCAGCAGTGAAGAGGGCGTAGCTAACTATGGCTGCACCTTC
TRBV5-5	-	-	TRBJ2-5	CASSEGYRVRETQYF	TGTGCCAGCAGCGAAGGATACAGGGTCAGGGAGACCCAGTACTTC
TRBV7-8	-	TRBD2	TRBJ2-7	CASGTGGSYEQYF	TGTGCCAGCGGGACGGGAGGGTCCTACGAGCAGTACTTC
TRBV28	few	-	TRBJ1-5	CASSFSGSYQPQHF	TGTGCCAGCAGTTTTTCAGGGAGCTACCAGCCCCAGCATTTT
TRBV19	-	-	TRBJ2-2	CASSPRGPYTGELFF	TGTGCCAGTAGTCCCAGGGGACCGTACACCGGGGAGCTGTTTTTT
TRBV12-2	-	-	TRBJ2-5	CASRFVSSGGETQYF	TGTGCAAGTCGCTTTGTCTCTAGCGGGGGAGAGACCCAGTACTTC
TRBV24-1	-	-	TRBJ1-2	CATSDFTGGGYTF	TGTGCCACCAGTGATTTTACAGGTGGTGGCTACACCTTC
TRBV11-2	-	-	TRBJ2-7	CASSSIGVSYEQYF	TGTGCCAGCAGCTCCATCGGGGTTAGCTACGAGCAGTACTTC
TRBV28	-	-	TRBJ2-3	CASSDRSTDTQYF	TGTGCCAGCAGTGACCGGAGCACAGATACGCAGTATTTT
TRBV4-1	-	-	TRBJ1-2	CASSYTGNGYTF	TGCGCCAGCAGCTACACAGGGAATGGCTACACCTTC
TRBV27	once	-	TRBJ1-4	CASSFGRANEKLFF	TGTGCCAGCAGTTTCGGGAGGGCTAATGAAAAACTGTTTTTT
TRBV7-3	-	-	TRBJ1-5	CASSSRRTTYSNQPQHF	TGTGCCAGCAGCTCACGAAGGACAACCTATAGCAATCAGCCCCAGCATTTT
TRBV7-2	-	-	TRBJ1-1	CASSSGFPRLSHTEAFF	TGTGCCAGCAGCTCAGGTTTCCCACGTTTGTCTCACACTGAAGCTTTCTTT
TRBV5-3	-	-	TRBJ1-2	CARYGRDYGYTF	TGTGCCAGATACGGCAGAGACTATGGCTACACCTTC
TRBV10-1	-	TRBD2	TRBJ2-1	CASSETSGFYNEQFF	TGCGCCAGCAGTGAGACTAGCGGTTTCTACAATGAGCAGTTCTTC
TRBV11-2	-	TRBD1	TRBJ1-6	CASSFAGTGYNSPLHF	TGTGCCAGCAGCTTCGCCGGGACAGGATATAATTCACCCCTCCACTTT
TRBV6-5	-	TRBD1	TRBJ1-4	CASSSYLRDREKLFF	TGTGCCAGCAGTTCCTATCTCCGGGACAGAGAAAAACTGTTTTTT
TRBV27	-	-	TRBJ2-2	CASSLSGSGELFF	TGTGCCAGCAGTTTATCAGGGTCCGGGGAGCTGTTTTTT
TRBV4-3	-	-	TRBJ2-2	CASSQEFRGQRTGELFF	TGCGCCAGCAGCCAAGAGTTCCGGGGCCAACGGACCGGGGAGCTGTTTTTT
TRBV6-5	-	TRBD1	TRBJ1-2	CASSYSDRGLGYGYTF	TGTGCCAGCAGTTACTCGGACAGGGGATTAGGCTATGGCTACACCTTC
TRBV16	-	TRBD1	TRBJ1-1	CASSRRTPGQGMNTEAFF	TGTGCCAGCAGCCGACGGACGCCGGGACAGGGGATGAACACTGAAGCTTTCTTT